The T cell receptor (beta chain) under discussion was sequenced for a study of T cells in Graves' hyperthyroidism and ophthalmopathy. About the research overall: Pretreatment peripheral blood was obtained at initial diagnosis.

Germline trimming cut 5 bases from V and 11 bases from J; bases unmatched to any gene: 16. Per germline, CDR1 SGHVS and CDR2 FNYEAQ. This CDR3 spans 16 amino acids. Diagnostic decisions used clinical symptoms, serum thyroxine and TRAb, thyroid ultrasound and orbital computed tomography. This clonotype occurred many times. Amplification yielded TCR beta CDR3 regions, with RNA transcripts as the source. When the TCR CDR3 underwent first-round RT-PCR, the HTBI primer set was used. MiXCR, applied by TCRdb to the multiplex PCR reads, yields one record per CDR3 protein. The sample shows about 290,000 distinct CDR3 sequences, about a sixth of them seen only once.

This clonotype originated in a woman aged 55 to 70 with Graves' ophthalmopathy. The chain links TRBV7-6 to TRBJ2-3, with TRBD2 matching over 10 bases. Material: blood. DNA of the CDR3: TGTGCCAGCAGCCCAGCCCCGCTAGCGGGGGCCCAAGTGCAGTATTTT. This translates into CASSPAPLAGAQVQYF.